This TCR beta chain comes out of a study of metastatic and nonmetastatic thyroid tumors. General study findings and limits: In both blood and tumor samples, TCR beta diversity was reported significantly higher for malignant than benign nodules.

No patient received treatment before thyroid surgery. MiXCR was used by TCRdb to re-call the PCR reads. The table includes more than 15,000 clones, approximately 25% detected once. Trimming stripped 2 bases from V and 2 bases from J, with 28 bases between. The length of the CDR3 is 20 residues. Germline V CDR1 and CDR2: LGHDT, YNNKEL (reference sequence). This clone was seen ten or more times. Its antigen is currently unknown. The V gene is TRBV3-1, the J gene TRBJ2-7; D is unresolved. The receptor was derived from a female donor with papillary thyroid cancer or a benign thyroid nodule (not recorded which). Some clones in this sample may be carry-over from other donors' samples. Sequencing was done on a sample of tumor tissue. The CDR3 region has the DNA TGTGCCAGCAGCCAAAGGGCCTGGGTCCTCACACTGGCGGATACCTACGAGCAGTACTTC. Its protein is CASSQRAWVLTLADTYEQYF.